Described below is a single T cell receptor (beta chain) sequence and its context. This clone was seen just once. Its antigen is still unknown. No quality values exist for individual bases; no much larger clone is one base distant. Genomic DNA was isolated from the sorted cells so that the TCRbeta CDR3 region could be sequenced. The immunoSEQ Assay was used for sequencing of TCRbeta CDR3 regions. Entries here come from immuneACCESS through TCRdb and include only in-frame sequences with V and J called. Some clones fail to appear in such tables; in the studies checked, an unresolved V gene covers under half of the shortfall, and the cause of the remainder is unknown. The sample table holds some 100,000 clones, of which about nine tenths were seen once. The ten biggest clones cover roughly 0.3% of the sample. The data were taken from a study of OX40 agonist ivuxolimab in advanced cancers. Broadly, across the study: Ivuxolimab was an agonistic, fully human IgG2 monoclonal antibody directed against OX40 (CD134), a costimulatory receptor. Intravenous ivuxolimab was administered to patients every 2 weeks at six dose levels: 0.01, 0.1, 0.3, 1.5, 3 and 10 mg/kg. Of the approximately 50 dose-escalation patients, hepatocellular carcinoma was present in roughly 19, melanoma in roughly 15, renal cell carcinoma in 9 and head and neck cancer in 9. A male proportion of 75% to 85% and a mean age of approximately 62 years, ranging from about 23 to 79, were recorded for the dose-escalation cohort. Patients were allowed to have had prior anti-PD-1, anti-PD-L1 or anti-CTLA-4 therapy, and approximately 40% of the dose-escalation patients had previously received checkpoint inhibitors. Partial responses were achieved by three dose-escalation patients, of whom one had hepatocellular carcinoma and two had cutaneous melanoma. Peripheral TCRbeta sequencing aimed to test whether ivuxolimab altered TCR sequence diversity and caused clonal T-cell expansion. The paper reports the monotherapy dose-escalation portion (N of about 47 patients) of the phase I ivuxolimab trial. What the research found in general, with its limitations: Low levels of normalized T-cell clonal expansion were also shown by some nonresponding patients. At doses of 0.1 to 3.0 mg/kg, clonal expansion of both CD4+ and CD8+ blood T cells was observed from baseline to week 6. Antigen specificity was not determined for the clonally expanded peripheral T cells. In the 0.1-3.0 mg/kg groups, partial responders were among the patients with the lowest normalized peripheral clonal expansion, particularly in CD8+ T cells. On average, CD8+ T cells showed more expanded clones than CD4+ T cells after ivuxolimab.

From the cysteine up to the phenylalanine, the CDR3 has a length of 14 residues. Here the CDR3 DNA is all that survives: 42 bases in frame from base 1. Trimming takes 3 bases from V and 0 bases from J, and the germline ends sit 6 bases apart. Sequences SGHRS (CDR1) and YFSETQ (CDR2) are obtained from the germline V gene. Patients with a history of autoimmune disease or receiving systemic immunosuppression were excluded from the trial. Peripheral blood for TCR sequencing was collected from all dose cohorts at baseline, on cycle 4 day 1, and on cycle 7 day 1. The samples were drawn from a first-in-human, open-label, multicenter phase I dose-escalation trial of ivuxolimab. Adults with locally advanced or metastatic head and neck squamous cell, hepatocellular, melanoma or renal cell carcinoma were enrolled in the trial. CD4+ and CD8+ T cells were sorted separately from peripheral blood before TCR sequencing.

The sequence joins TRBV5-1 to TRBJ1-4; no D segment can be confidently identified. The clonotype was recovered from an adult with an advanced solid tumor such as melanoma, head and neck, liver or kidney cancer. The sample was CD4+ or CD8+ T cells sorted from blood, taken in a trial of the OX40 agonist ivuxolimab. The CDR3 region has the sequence CASSSGSTNEKLFF. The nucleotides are TGCGCCAGCAGCTCGGGATCAACTAATGAAAAACTGTTTTTT.